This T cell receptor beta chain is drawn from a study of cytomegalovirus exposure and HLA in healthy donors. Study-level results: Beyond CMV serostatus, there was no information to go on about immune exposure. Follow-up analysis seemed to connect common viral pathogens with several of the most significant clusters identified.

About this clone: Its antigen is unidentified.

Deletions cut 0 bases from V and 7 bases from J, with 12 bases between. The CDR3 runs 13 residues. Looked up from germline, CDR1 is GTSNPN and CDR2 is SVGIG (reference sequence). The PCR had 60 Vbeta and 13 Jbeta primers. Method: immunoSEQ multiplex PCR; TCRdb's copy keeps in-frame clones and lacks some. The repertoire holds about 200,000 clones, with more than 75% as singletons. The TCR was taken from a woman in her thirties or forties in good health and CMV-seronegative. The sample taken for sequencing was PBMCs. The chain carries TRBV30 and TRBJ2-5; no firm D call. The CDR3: CAWSVVDPGTQYF. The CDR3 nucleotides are TGTGCCTGGAGTGTAGTCGATCCAGGGACCCAGTACTTC.